The clone carrying this TCR beta chain appeared once. The target antigen is unknown. The entry originates in a study of T-cell memory formation after mild COVID-19. TCRdb re-called the 5' RACE reads with MiXCR, one entry per CDR3 protein. The profile shows 550,000 to 600,000 distinct CDR3 sequences, approximately 15% of them singletons. Germline V gene sequence: CDR1 SGHTS, CDR2 YDEGEE. This CDR3 comprises 18 residues. The ends lost 4 bases at V and 3 bases at J; junction bases unmatched: 18. Overall study results and limits: Day 15 to 85 contractors were CD4/CD8 balanced; later expanders leaned CD4+.

Sample: PBMCs or a T cell subset sorted from them (not recorded which). The chain uses TRBV5-8 and TRBJ1-2, with 7 bases aligning to TRBD1. This sequence originates from an adult woman who had mild COVID-19 (a few samples of this study predate the infection). Cell type and time point are not known. This CDR3 reads CASSPIPGQPRLDYGYTF. In DNA form, the CDR3 reads TGTGCCAGCAGCCCGATTCCGGGACAGCCGCGTTTGGACTATGGCTACACCTTC.